These 11 T cell receptor beta chains were sequenced from one sample in a study of molecular identifiers for immune sequencing clone quantification. TCRdb used MiXCR to reprocess the PCR reads, holding one entry per CDR3 protein. The data contain about half a million distinct CDR3 sequences, roughly 23% of them seen just once; the ten biggest clones take up more than 0.8%. Sequenced input: naive CD8+ T cells from blood, with Jurkat cell RNA spiked in. Documented subset: FACS-sorted CD8+CD4-CCR7+CD45RA+ naive T cells. Source of these receptors: a human donor in good health. Some libraries in this study had Jurkat cell RNA spiked in.

This clonotype was seen a few times. The rearrangement uses TRBV7-9 and TRBJ1-6; maybe TRBD1 (6 bases). This CDR3 spans 18 amino acids. V lost 5 bases and J lost 6, with 23 bases in between. Germline lookup yields CDR1 SEHNR and CDR2 FQNEAQ (reference sequence). The CDR3, as DNA: TGTGCCAGCAGCCCAGGAACCGGCAGGGGAGAGGGTAATTCACCCCTCCACTTT. The encoded protein is CASSPGTGRGEGNSPLHF.

The V and J genes are TRBV9 and TRBJ2-3, with D uncertain. Deletions cut 0 bases from V and 2 bases from J, with 7 bases between. Germline loops: CDR1 SGDLS, CDR2 YYNGEE. This CDR3 has 14 residues. The CDR3 DNA is TGTGCCAGCAGCGTAGCCGGCCTCACAGATACGCAGTATTTT. Protein: CASSVAGLTDTQYF.

CDR3 sequence: CASSPQAVLGPGNSPLHF. CDR3 in DNA: TGTGCCAGCAGTCCTCAGGCTGTACTGGGCCCCGGAAATTCACCCCTCCACTTT. The chain couples TRBV27 to TRBJ1-6; D remains unclear. V was shortened by 5 bases and J by 7 bases, with 24 bases between the two germline ends. Per germline, CDR1 MNHEY and CDR2 SMNVEV (reference sequence). This CDR3 is built from 18 residues.

With respect to this clonotype: This sequence may be a read error, since a much larger clone differs from it by one base. The chain joins TRBV7-9 to TRBJ2-7; a possible D gene is TRBD1 (5 bases). The CDR3 runs to 13 residues. Germline V gene sequence: CDR1 SEHNR, CDR2 FQNEAQ (reference sequence). The V gene lost 4 bases and the J gene lost 2 bases, with 9 bases spanning the gap. The CDR3 here is CASSSGYAYEQYF. For the CDR3, the DNA is TGTGCCAGCAGCTCAGGGTACGCCTACGAGCAGTACTTC. The full variable domain, rest sourced from reference TRBV7-9 and TRBJ2-7, is DTGVSQNPRHKITKRGQNVTFRCDPISEHNRLYWYRQTLGQGPEFLTYFQNEAQLEKSRLLSDRFSAERPKGSFSTLEIQRTEQGDSAMYLCASSSGYAYEQYFGPGTRLTVT.

CDR3 sequence (DNA): TGTGCCAGCAGTCACGGACAGGGTACCTACAATGAGCAGTTCTTC. Protein product: CASSHGQGTYNEQFF. The gene calls are TRBV27 and TRBJ2-1, with 8 nucleotides matching TRBD1. After removal of 5 bases from V and 2 bases from J, the junction contained 5 bases not matched to a gene. Germline CDR1 is MNHEY and CDR2 is SMNVEV (reference sequence). The CDR3 loop spans 15 amino acids.

This chain links TRBV27 with TRBJ2-7; TRBD1 aligns across 8 bases. In germline, CDR1 is MNHEY, CDR2 SMNVEV (reference sequence). Trimming took 4 bases from V and 3 from J; bases not matched to a gene: 11. The CDR3 totals 16 residues. The CDR3 DNA follows: TGTGCCAGCAGTTCACCCCAGACAGGGGAGAACTACGAGCAGTACTTC. Amino acid sequence: CASSSPQTGENYEQYF.

This clonotype was counted between two and nine times. The gene calls are TRBV7-9 and TRBJ1-4, with D perhaps TRBD1 (6 bases). Trimming removed 2 bases at V and 8 bases at J, with 18 bases between. Per the germline V gene, CDR1 is SEHNR and CDR2 is FQNEAQ (reference sequence). This CDR3 has 16 residues. The CDR3 region is CASSLSSQQGGEKLFF. The CDR3 coding sequence is TGTGCCAGCAGCTTAAGCTCCCAACAGGGAGGAGAAAAACTGTTTTTT.

This clonotype occurred many times. The V call is TRBV5-1, the J call TRBJ2-3, with a weak D call TRBD2 (6 bases). CDR1 is SGHRS and CDR2 is YFSETQ in the germline V gene. The CDR3 runs 15 residues. The germline V and J ends were trimmed by 0 bases and 5 bases, with 13 bases remaining between them. The CDR3 reads CASSLAGGTVDTQYF. The CDR3 DNA sequence: TGCGCCAGCAGCTTGGCCGGGGGAACCGTAGATACGCAGTATTTT.

The chain joins TRBV10-3 to TRBJ2-7; maybe TRBD1 (5 bases). The V end was cut by 3 bases, the J end by 6 bases, with 12 bases between. Germline V CDR1 and CDR2: ENHRY, SYGVKD. The CDR3 loop spans 13 amino acids. The chain's CDR3 is CAISDPAGFEQYF. The CDR3 DNA follows: TGTGCCATCAGTGACCCTGCAGGGTTCGAGCAGTACTTC.

This chain uses TRBV4-2 with TRBJ2-5; the D gene is possibly TRBD1 (6 bases). Between the trimmed V and J ends, which lost 1 base and 5 bases, there was a span of 20 bases. The CDR3 contains 17 residues. CDR1 is LGHNA, CDR2 YNFKEQ, per germline. Here the CDR3 reads CASSQGERGWVGETQYF. The CDR3 nucleotides read TGTGCCAGCAGCCAAGGCGAGAGGGGGTGGGTTGGGGAGACCCAGTACTTC.

The chain carries TRBV13 and TRBJ2-1; TRBD1 or TRBD2 may be the D gene (5 bases each). In germline, CDR1 is PRHDT, CDR2 FYEKMQ (reference sequence). V lost 2 bases and J 6 bases, leaving 14 bases between the germline ends. CDR3 length: 15 residues. The DNA for the CDR3 is TGTGCCAGCAGCTTAACTGGGACCCTTTCCAATGAGCAGTTCTTC. Protein product: CASSLTGTLSNEQFF. The full variable domain, rest sourced from reference TRBV13 and TRBJ2-1, is AAGVIQSPRHLIKEKRETATLKCYPIPRHDTVYWYQQGPGQDPQFLISFYEKMQSDKGSIPDRFSAQQFSDYHSELNMSSLELGDSALYFCASSLTGTLSNEQFFGPGTRLTVL.